These 32 T cell receptor beta chains originate from one sample sequenced in a study of blood T cell repertoires in COVID-19. Using immunoSEQ multiplex PCR, the repertoire was profiled, and TCRdb retains in-frame clones only, with some absent. This table holds under 100,000 clones, about 83% found once. Sequencing was carried out using peripheral blood. These receptors were collected from a woman aged 65 to 85 with acute or convalescent COVID-19.

The V and J genes are TRBV3-1 (or the pseudogene TRBV3-2) and TRBJ1-5, with D possibly being TRBD1 (5 bases). Germline values: CDR1 LGHDT, CDR2 YNNKEL (reference sequence). Trimming removed 4 bases at V and 4 bases at J, with 11 bases between. CDR3 length equals 14 residues. CDR3 amino acids: CASSLSGDNQPQHF. CDR3 bases: TGTGCCAGCAGCCTCTCGGGGGATAATCAGCCCCAGCATTTT.

The chain recombines TRBV7-3 with TRBJ1-2, with TRBD1 identical over 10 bases. This CDR3 is built from 17 residues. In germline, CDR1 is SGHTA, CDR2 FQGTGA. V gave up 2 bases and J gave up 2 bases; unmatched junction bases: 8. CDR3 loop: CASSLGPGTGVNYGYTF. CDR3 bases: TGTGCCAGCAGCTTAGGCCCCGGGACAGGGGTGAACTATGGCTACACCTTC.

This clone was seen a few times. The chain employs TRBV12-3 or TRBV12-4 and TRBJ2-7; weak D call: TRBD1 (6 bases). Trimming left V 5 bases short and J 3 bases short, with 11 bases between. There are 13 residues in the CDR3. The CDR3 protein is CASSQDSLYEQYF. For the CDR3, the DNA is TGTGCCAGCAGTCAGGACAGCCTCTACGAGCAGTACTTC.

The V gene is TRBV28, the J gene TRBJ1-1; 9 bases map to TRBD1. Trimming removed 3 bases from V and 1 base from J; junction bases left unmatched: 3. This CDR3 is 15 amino acids long. Germline CDR1 and CDR2: MDHEN and SYDVKM. As DNA, the CDR3 is TGTGCCAGCAGTTTGTACAGGGGGCCGAACACTGAAGCTTTCTTT. Translation: CASSLYRGPNTEAFF.

This clone was counted between two and nine times. DNA of the CDR3: TGCGCCAGCAGCCTGGACAAGACTGAAGCTTTCTTT. It encodes CASSLDKTEAFF. V and J are TRBV5-1 and TRBJ1-1; tentatively, D is TRBD1 (5 bases). Germline V lookup: CDR1 SGHRS, CDR2 YFSETQ. V lost 4 bases, J lost 5 bases, and 9 bases lay in between. This CDR3 has 12 amino acids.

The chain combines TRBV28 with TRBJ1-2, with D maybe TRBD1 (6 bases). Germline V gene data show CDR1 as MDHEN and CDR2 as SYDVKM. Trimming removed 9 bases at V and 4 bases at J, with 12 bases between. The CDR3 spans 12 residues. As DNA, the CDR3 is TGTGCCAGTACAGGGAACCGCTATGGCTACACCTTC. It translates to CASTGNRYGYTF.

The chain is built from TRBV5-4 and TRBJ2-1; 8 bases agree with TRBD1. This CDR3 is 16 amino acids long. V dropped 4 bases and J dropped 0; count of bases not matched to a gene: 6. Germline CDR1 and CDR2: SGHNT and YYREEE (reference sequence). CDR3: CASSAGGTGSYNEQFF. CDR3 nucleotide sequence: TGTGCCAGCAGCGCTGGGGGGACAGGCTCCTACAATGAGCAGTTCTTC.

The J gene is TRBJ1-2, the V gene TRBV18; D is possibly TRBD1 (6 bases). V was cut by 8 bases and J by 2 bases, with 15 bases left in between. The CDR3 has 14 amino acids. The V gene's germline CDR1 is KGHSH and CDR2 LQKENI. As DNA, the CDR3 is TGTGCCAGCCGCCCGGGGGGCGCGAACTATGGCTACACCTTC. Translating gives CASRPGGANYGYTF.

The chain employs TRBV7-6 and TRBJ1-2; tentative D call: TRBD1 (6 bases). The length of the CDR3 is 15 residues. The V gene's germline CDR1 is SGHVS and CDR2 FNYEAQ. V lost 1 base and J lost 2, with 11 bases in between. This chain's CDR3 is CASSLEQGANYGYTF. CDR3 in DNA: TGTGCCAGCAGCTTAGAACAGGGAGCGAACTATGGCTACACCTTC.

V usage is TRBV7-9 and J usage is TRBJ2-2; maybe TRBD1 (6 bases). The CDR3 runs to 19 residues. Germline V gene data show CDR1 as SEHNR and CDR2 as FQNEAQ (reference sequence). V lost 6 bases and J lost 6, with 29 bases in between. The CDR3 nucleotides read TGTGCCAGCAGTCGAGGGGTGAACAGGGCTCGAATCCTTTCCGGGGAGCTGTTTTTT. Translating gives CASSRGVNRARILSGELFF.

This chain links TRBV30 with TRBJ1-1; D gene uncertain. Germline values: CDR1 GTSNPN, CDR2 SVGIG (reference sequence). The CDR3 runs to 11 residues. V lost 2 bases and J lost 8, with 9 bases in between. The CDR3 DNA is TGTGCCTGGAGTACGGTTGAGGAAGCTTTCTTT. It codes for CAWSTVEEAFF.

This chain connects TRBV5-4 to TRBJ2-2, with 8 bases that match TRBD2. Unmatched junction bases numbered 5, after V lost 0 bases and J lost 7 bases. The CDR3 is made up of 15 amino acids. Germline V gene lookup returns CDR1 SGHNT and CDR2 YYREEE (reference sequence). The DNA for the CDR3 is TGTGCCAGCAGCTTGGCGGGGGGGCTGAACGGGGAGCTGTTTTTT. The encoded protein is CASSLAGGLNGELFF. Using reference TRBV5-4 and TRBJ2-2 for the parts outside the CDR3, the full variable domain is ETGVTQSPTHLIKTRGQQVTLRCSSQSGHNTVSWYQQALGQGPQFIFQYYREEENGRGNFPPRFSGLQFPNYSSELNVNALELDDSALYLCASSLAGGLNGELFFGEGSRLTVL.

V is TRBV6-1 and J is TRBJ1-2; D may be TRBD1 (6 bases). The germline gives CDR1 MNHNS, CDR2 SASEGT. CDR3 length equals 13 residues. V was pared by 2 bases and J by 6 bases, with 10 bases between. CDR3 nucleotides: TGTGCCAGCAGTGAACTAAGACAGGATGGCTACACCTTC. Amino acids: CASSELRQDGYTF.

The chain recombines TRBV6-4 with TRBJ2-3; 10 bases are a match to TRBD1. The CDR3 runs to 15 residues. Germline CDR1 MRHNA, CDR2 SNTAGT. V was clipped by 0 bases and J by 5 bases; unmatched bases: 2. CDR3 sequence reads: CASSDSTGGGDTQYF. The CDR3 nucleotides read TGTGCCAGCAGTGACTCGACAGGGGGCGGAGATACGCAGTATTTT.

The chain couples TRBV16 to TRBJ1-2, with D unclear. This CDR3 region has 13 residues. Germline V gene lookup returns CDR1 KGHSY and CDR2 FQNENV. The V gene lost 3 bases and the J gene lost 4 bases, with 9 bases spanning the gap. The CDR3 region has the DNA TGTGCCAGCAGCCAGGCAAATCTCTATGGCTACACCTTC. This gives the protein CASSQANLYGYTF.

The chain combines TRBV21-1 with TRBJ1-4; no DNA check was done on the table's D call, TRBD1. TRBV21-1 is a documented pseudogene. The CDR3 runs 17 residues. Here the CDR3 DNA reads TGTGCCAGCAGCAGCCCGATTGACAGGGTAACTAATGAAAAACTGTTTTTT. Amino acids: CASSSPIDRVTNEKLFF.

The chain combines TRBV2 with TRBJ1-5, with D unclear. The V end lost 5 bases, the J end lost 9 bases, and 11 bases lay between the germline ends. CDR1 is SNHLY, CDR2 FYNNEI, per germline. The CDR3 spans 12 residues. Here the CDR3 reads CASSSTVWPQHF. DNA of the CDR3: TGTGCCAGCAGTTCCACAGTTTGGCCCCAGCATTTT.

The rearrangement joins TRBV28 to TRBJ1-5, with D perhaps TRBD1 (5 bases). The V end was cut by 4 bases, the J end by 7 bases, with 14 bases between. Germline lookup yields CDR1 MDHEN and CDR2 SYDVKM. CDR3 length: 14 residues. The CDR3 loop is CASSSAGRGQPQHF. DNA of the CDR3: TGTGCCAGCAGTTCCGCCGGGAGGGGACAGCCCCAGCATTTT. Full variable domain (missing parts from reference TRBV28 and TRBJ1-5): DVKVTQSSRYLVKRTGEKVFLECVQDMDHENMFWYRQDPGLGLRLIYFSYDVKMKEKGDIPEGYSVSREKKERFSLILESASTNQTSMYLCASSSAGRGQPQHFGDGTRLSIL.

V usage is TRBV5-1 and J usage is TRBJ1-5, with TRBD1 identical over 7 bases. Germline CDR1 is SGHRS and CDR2 is YFSETQ. With V trimmed by 4 bases and J by 2 bases, 6 bases remained unmatched. The CDR3 consists of 15 residues. CDR3 residues: CASSPQGSRNQPQHF. The CDR3 DNA is TGCGCCAGCAGCCCACAGGGGAGCCGCAATCAGCCCCAGCATTTT.

This rearrangement joins TRBV7-3 to TRBJ2-1; 9 bases map to TRBD2. The germline gives CDR1 SGHTA, CDR2 FQGTGA. This CDR3 spans 14 amino acids. The ends lost 5 bases at V and 7 bases at J; junction bases unmatched: 6. The CDR3: CASSPAGGRNEQFF. The CDR3 region has the DNA TGTGCCAGCAGCCCTGCGGGGGGGCGAAATGAGCAGTTCTTC.

This rearrangement joins TRBV5-5 to TRBJ1-1; 8 bases line up with TRBD1. The CDR3 spans 13 residues. CDR1 and CDR2 (germline): SGHKS, YYEKEE (reference sequence). The trim removed 4 bases at V and 7 bases at J, leaving 6 bases unmatched. CDR3 sequence (DNA): TGTGCCAGCAGCCTAGACAGGGGCAGTGAAGCTTTCTTT. As protein: CASSLDRGSEAFF.

The chain combines TRBV3-1 (or the pseudogene TRBV3-2) with TRBJ2-7, with D possibly TRBD2 on 6 matching bases. Trimming pared 3 bases from V and 4 bases from J, leaving 13 bases between. The CDR3 has 14 residues. CDR1 is LGHDT and CDR2 is YNNKEL in the germline V gene (reference sequence). This chain's CDR3 is CASSHWGEEYEQYF. The CDR3 nucleotides read TGTGCCAGCAGCCATTGGGGGGAAGAGTACGAGCAGTACTTC.

In its sample, this clone was seen a few times. CDR3: CASSISRTSGSYEQYF. In DNA form, the CDR3 reads TGTGCCAGCAGCATAAGTAGGACTAGCGGATCCTACGAGCAGTACTTC. The chain is built from TRBV12-1 and TRBJ2-7; TRBD2 is taken as the D call from the table, unchecked against the DNA. TRBV12-1 is marked as a pseudogene. The CDR3 totals 16 residues.

The genes are TRBV27 and TRBJ2-7; tentatively, D is TRBD1 (5 bases). Germline V gives CDR1 MNHEY, CDR2 SMNVEV (reference sequence). There are 14 residues in the CDR3. Trimming shortened V by 3 bases and J by 7 bases, and 16 bases separated the two germline ends. As DNA, the CDR3 is TGTGCCAGCAGTTTTTTGGACAAACCGGAAGAGCAGTACTTC. This sequence encodes CASSFLDKPEEQYF.

On this clone itself: Relative to the germline gene, one junction end is altered; a read error may explain this. This sequence joins TRBV6-5 and TRBJ2-3; 11 positions agree with TRBD2. CDR1 and CDR2 from the germline V gene are MNHEY and SVGAGI. The CDR3 runs to 13 residues. The CDR3 spells CASSYSISGGANF. CDR3 DNA: TGTGCCAGCAGTTACTCGATTAGCGGGGGGGCGAATTTT.

The rearrangement uses TRBV6-6 and TRBJ1-5; no clear D. The CDR3 spans 16 residues. Germline V gives CDR1 MNHNY, CDR2 SVGAGI (reference sequence). Trimming removed 5 bases from V and 0 bases from J, with 14 bases in between. CDR3 nucleotide sequence: TGTGCCAGCAGTCCCCGAACAGAGATTAGCAATCAGCCCCAGCATTTT. Its translation: CASSPRTEISNQPQHF.

This clone was counted once. The rearrangement links TRBV28 to TRBJ1-1, with D possibly TRBD1 on 5 matching bases. Germline V gene data show CDR1 as MDHEN and CDR2 as SYDVKM. The CDR3 contains 15 residues. Trimming removed 2 bases at V and 0 bases at J, with 10 bases between. The CDR3 bases are TGTGCCAGCAGTTTACCGGGACTTATGAACACTGAAGCTTTCTTT. Translation gives CASSLPGLMNTEAFF. Filled out from reference TRBV28 and TRBJ1-1, the complete variable domain reads DVKVTQSSRYLVKRTGEKVFLECVQDMDHENMFWYRQDPGLGLRLIYFSYDVKMKEKGDIPEGYSVSREKKERFSLILESASTNQTSMYLCASSLPGLMNTEAFFGQGTRLTVV.

This chain uses TRBV12-5 with TRBJ2-2; 9 bases agree with TRBD1. Germline CDR1 LGHNT, CDR2 FRNRAP. The CDR3 has 15 residues. After removal of 6 bases from V and 4 bases from J, the junction contained 6 bases not matched to a gene. The CDR3 DNA follows: TGTGCTAGTGGAAGGGACAGGGAATTCACCGGGGAGCTGTTTTTT. This gives the protein CASGRDREFTGELFF.

For this clone: This specimen includes other DNA sequences encoding the same CDR3. The gene calls are TRBV2 and TRBJ1-2; 9 bases map to TRBD1. Germline V gene data show CDR1 as SNHLY and CDR2 as FYNNEI. CDR3 length equals 14 residues. Losses at the gene ends were 5 bases for V and 3 bases for J; bases not matched to a gene: 4. The CDR3 nucleotides are TGTGCCAGCAGTCTACAGGGGGCGGACTATGGCTACACCTTC. Protein sequence: CASSLQGADYGYTF.

This clone was picked up one time. The CDR3 nucleotides read TGCGCCAGCAGCCAAGATGGGCAGGGTAGGGCCTACGAGCAGTACTTC. It translates to CASSQDGQGRAYEQYF. V gene TRBV4-1 combines with J gene TRBJ2-7; D is perhaps TRBD1 (5 bases). The CDR3 extends over 16 amino acids. The V end was cut by 0 bases, the J end by 2 bases, with 14 bases between. Germline CDR1 reads MGHRA; CDR2 reads YSYEKL.

The CDR3 sequence: CASSSGSHDTQYF. CDR3 in DNA: TGTGCCAGCAGCTCAGGCTCGCACGATACGCAGTATTTT. V usage is TRBV11-3 and J usage is TRBJ2-3; no firm D call. In germline, CDR1 is SGHNT, CDR2 YENEEA. This CDR3 contains 13 residues. The V gene lost 4 bases and the J gene lost 6 bases, with 11 bases spanning the gap.

The rearrangement joins TRBV19 to TRBJ2-2, with D possibly being TRBD1 (5 bases). The CDR3 sequence is 13 residues long. V was pared by 5 bases and J by 7 bases, with 11 bases between. Looked up from germline, CDR1 is LNHDA and CDR2 is SQIVND (reference sequence). This CDR3 reads CASSGASHGELFF. The CDR3 DNA is TGTGCCAGTAGTGGGGCTTCCCACGGGGAGCTGTTTTTT.